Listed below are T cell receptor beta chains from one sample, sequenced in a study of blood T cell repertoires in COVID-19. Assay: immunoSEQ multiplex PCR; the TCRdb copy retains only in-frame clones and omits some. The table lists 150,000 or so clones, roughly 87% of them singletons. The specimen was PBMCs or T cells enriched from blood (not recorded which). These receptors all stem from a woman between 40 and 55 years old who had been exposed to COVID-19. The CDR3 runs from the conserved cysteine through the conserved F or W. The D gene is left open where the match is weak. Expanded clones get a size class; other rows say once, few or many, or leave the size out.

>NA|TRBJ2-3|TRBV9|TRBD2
CASSGGLAGTDTQYF
TGTGCCAGCAGCGGGGGACTAGCGGGCACAGATACGCAGTATTTT
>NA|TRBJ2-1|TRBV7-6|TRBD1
CASSLAGQGWNEQFF
TGTGCCAGCAGCTTAGCCGGACAGGGATGGAATGAGCAGTTCTTC
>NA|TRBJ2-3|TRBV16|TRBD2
CASTPRRGGGTDTQYF
TGTGCCAGCACCCCGCGGCGGGGGGGTGGCACAGATACGCAGTATTTT
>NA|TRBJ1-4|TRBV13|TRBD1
CASSSRGRREKLFF
TGTGCCAGCAGCAGCAGGGGGCGCCGGGAAAAACTGTTTTTT
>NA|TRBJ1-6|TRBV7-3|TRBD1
CASSFGTENSPLHF
TGTGCCAGCAGCTTCGGGACAGAAAATTCACCCCTCCACTTT
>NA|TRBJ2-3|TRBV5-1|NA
CASRSDLDTQYF
TGCGCCAGCAGGTCTGACTTAGATACGCAGTATTTT
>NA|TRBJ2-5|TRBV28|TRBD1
CASSSGRGYGETQYF
TGTGCCAGCAGTTCAGGCAGGGGGTATGGGGAGACCCAGTACTTC
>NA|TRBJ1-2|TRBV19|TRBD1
CASSKGGQRNYGYTF
TGTGCCAGTAGCAAAGGGGGACAGCGAAACTATGGCTACACCTTC
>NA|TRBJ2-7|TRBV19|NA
CASSIFFTYEQYF
TGTGCCAGTAGTATCTTCTTTACCTACGAGCAGTACTTC
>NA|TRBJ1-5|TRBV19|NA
CASSIGGLSNQPQHF
TGTGCCAGTAGTATAGGGGGACTGTCAAATCAGCCCCAGCATTTT
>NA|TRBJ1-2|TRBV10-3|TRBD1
CAARAAGTGGGYTF
TGTGCCGCAAGGGCTGCCGGGACAGGGGGTGGCTACACCTTC
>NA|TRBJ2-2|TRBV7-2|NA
CASSLREGVIAGELFF
TGTGCCAGCAGCTTGAGGGAGGGGGTGATCGCCGGGGAGCTGTTTTTT
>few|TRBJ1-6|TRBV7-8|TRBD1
CASSSQGANSPLHF
TGTGCCAGCAGTTCACAGGGGGCAAATTCACCCCTCCACTTT
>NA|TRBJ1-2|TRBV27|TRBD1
CASRKAGGVDGYTF
TGTGCCAGCAGAAAAGCAGGGGGCGTTGATGGCTACACCTTC
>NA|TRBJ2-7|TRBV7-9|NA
CASSLELAGQYF
TGTGCCAGCAGCTTAGAGTTAGCTGGGCAGTACTTC
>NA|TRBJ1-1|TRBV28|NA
CASSLGPGTKRAEAFF
TGTGCCAGCAGTCTTGGCCCGGGTACGAAGCGAGCTGAAGCTTTCTTT
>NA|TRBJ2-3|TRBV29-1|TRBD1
CSVGGTGILARAQYF
TGCAGCGTTGGTGGGACAGGGATTCTCGCTAGGGCGCAGTATTTT
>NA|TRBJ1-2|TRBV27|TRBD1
CASRPRGPFHGYTF
TGTGCCAGCAGACCCAGGGGGCCCTTTCATGGCTACACCTTC
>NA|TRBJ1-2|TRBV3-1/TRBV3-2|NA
CASSQDSGSSYGYTF
TGTGCCAGCAGCCAAGATTCTGGCAGTTCCTATGGCTACACCTTC
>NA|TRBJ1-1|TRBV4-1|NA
CASSQDRSMNTEAFF
TGCGCCAGCAGCCAAGATCGGAGCATGAACACTGAAGCTTTCTTT
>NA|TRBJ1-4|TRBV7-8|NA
CASSLFQGSSTNEKLFF
TGTGCCAGCAGCTTGTTTCAGGGATCCTCAACTAATGAAAAACTGTTTTTT
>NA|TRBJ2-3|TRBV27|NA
CASSLSVRGTDTQYF
TGTGCCAGCAGTTTATCGGTGAGGGGGACAGATACGCAGTATTTT
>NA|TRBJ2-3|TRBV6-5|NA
CASRGASDTQYF
TGTGCCAGCAGGGGAGCTTCAGATACGCAGTATTTT
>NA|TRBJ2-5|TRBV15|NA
CATSRDEETQYF
TGTGCCACCAGCCGAGATGAGGAGACCCAGTACTTC
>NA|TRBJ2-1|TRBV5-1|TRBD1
CASSLATGVYNEQFF
TGCGCCAGCAGCTTGGCAACAGGGGTTTACAATGAGCAGTTCTTC
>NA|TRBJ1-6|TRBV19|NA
CASNGGRESSPLHF
TGTGCCAGTAATGGTGGCAGGGAATCCTCACCCCTCCACTTT
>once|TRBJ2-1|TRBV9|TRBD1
CASSEGTGVRYNEQFF
TGTGCCAGCAGCGAAGGGACAGGGGTCAGGTACAATGAGCAGTTCTTC
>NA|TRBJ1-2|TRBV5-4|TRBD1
CASSQGQELYGYTF
TGTGCCAGCAGCCAGGGACAGGAGCTCTATGGCTACACCTTC
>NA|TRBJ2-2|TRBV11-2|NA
CASSRAESSGELFF
TGTGCCAGCAGCCGCGCCGAGTCGTCCGGGGAGCTGTTTTTT
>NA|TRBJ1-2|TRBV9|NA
CASSPRGDSNYGYTF
TGTGCCAGCAGCCCGAGAGGGGACTCTAACTATGGCTACACCTTC
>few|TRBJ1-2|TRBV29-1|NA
CSVEGVSYGYTF
TGCAGCGTTGAGGGCGTAAGCTATGGCTACACCTTC
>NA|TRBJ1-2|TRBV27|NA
CASAGGGYGYTF
TGTGCCAGCGCGGGGGGAGGCTATGGCTACACCTTC
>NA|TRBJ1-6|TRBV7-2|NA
CASSLHPQPTGNNSPLHF
TGTGCCAGCAGCTTACATCCCCAACCCACGGGGAATAATTCACCCCTCCACTTT
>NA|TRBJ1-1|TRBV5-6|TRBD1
CASSPGWGQVNTEAFF
TGTGCCAGCAGCCCCGGGTGGGGACAGGTAAACACTGAAGCTTTCTTT
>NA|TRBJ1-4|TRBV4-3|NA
CASSQDQGTNEKLFF
TGCGCCAGCAGCCAAGATCAGGGGACTAATGAAAAACTGTTTTTT
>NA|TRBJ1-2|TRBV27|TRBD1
CASRRTGTGAFLDGYTF
TGTGCCAGCAGACGTACCGGGACAGGGGCCTTTTTAGATGGCTACACCTTC
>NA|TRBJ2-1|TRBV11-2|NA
CASSLGTGTYNEQFF
TGTGCCAGCAGCTTAGGAACAGGGACCTACAATGAGCAGTTCTTC
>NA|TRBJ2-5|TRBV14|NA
CASSAGLTQYF
TGTGCCAGCAGCGCAGGACTTACCCAGTACTTC
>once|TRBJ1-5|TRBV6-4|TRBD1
CASSATGEGNQPQHF
TGTGCCAGCAGTGCTACAGGGGAAGGCAATCAGCCCCAGCATTTT
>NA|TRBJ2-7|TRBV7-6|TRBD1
CASSEQGLNPSEQYF
TGTGCCAGCAGCGAACAGGGGTTAAACCCCTCCGAGCAGTACTTC
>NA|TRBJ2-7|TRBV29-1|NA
CSVGTLASYEQYF
TGCAGCGTGGGGACACTCGCCTCCTACGAGCAGTACTTC
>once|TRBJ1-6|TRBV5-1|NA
CASRSGAPNSPLHF
TGCGCCAGCAGATCGGGTGCCCCCAATTCACCCCTCCACTTT
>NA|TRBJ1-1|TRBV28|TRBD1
CASRTGSREAFF
TGTGCCAGCCGGACAGGGTCAAGGGAAGCTTTCTTT
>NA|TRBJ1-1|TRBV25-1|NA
CASSASTPGGTEAFF
TGTGCCAGCAGTGCGTCGACGCCTGGGGGGACTGAAGCTTTCTTT
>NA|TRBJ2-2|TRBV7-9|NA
CASSPSGVLYTGELFF
TGTGCCAGCAGCCCCTCCGGGGTCCTCTACACCGGGGAGCTGTTTTTT
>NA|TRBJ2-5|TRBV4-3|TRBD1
CASSRQVGQGEETQYF
TGCGCCAGCAGCCGACAAGTTGGACAGGGCGAGGAGACCCAGTACTTC
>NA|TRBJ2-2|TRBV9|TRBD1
CASSATGGNTGELFF
TGTGCCAGCAGCGCGACAGGGGGGAACACCGGGGAGCTGTTTTTT
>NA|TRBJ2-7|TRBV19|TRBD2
CASSMGLGSSYEQYF
TGTGCCAGTAGTATGGGACTAGGGTCCTCCTACGAGCAGTACTTC